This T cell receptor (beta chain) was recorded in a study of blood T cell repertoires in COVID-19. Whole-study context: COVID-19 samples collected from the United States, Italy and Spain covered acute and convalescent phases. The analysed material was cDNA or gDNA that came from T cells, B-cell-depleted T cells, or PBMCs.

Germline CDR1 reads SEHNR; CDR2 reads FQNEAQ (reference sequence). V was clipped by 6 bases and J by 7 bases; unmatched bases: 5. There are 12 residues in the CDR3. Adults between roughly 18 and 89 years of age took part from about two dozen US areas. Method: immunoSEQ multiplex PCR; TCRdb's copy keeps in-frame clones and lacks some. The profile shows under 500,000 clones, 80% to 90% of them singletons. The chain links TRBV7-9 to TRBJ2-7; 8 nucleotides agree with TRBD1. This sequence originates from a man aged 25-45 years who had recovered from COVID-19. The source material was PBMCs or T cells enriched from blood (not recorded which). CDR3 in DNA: TGTGCCAGCAGTCAGACAGGGGAGGAGCAGTACTTC. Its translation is CASSQTGEEQYF.